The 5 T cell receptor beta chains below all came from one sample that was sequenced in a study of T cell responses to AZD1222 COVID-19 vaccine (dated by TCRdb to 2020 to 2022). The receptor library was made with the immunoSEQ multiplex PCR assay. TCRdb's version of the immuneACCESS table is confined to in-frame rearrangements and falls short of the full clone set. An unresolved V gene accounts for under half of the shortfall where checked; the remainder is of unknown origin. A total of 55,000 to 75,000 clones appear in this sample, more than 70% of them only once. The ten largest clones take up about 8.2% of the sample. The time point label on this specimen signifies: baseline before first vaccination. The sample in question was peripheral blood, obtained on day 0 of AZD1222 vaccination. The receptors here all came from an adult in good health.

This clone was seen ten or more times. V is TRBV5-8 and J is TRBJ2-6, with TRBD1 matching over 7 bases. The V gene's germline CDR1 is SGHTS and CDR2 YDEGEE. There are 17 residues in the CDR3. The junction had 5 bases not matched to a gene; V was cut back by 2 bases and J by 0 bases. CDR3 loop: CASSFRDSRSGANVLTF. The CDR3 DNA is TGTGCCAGCAGCTTCCGGGACAGCCGCTCTGGGGCCAACGTCCTGACTTTC. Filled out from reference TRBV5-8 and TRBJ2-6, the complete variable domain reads EAGVTQSPTHLIKTRGQQATLRCSPISGHTSVYWYQQALGLGLQFLLWYDEGEERNRGNFPPRFSGRQFPNYSSELNVNALELEDSALYLCASSFRDSRSGANVLTFGAGSRLTVL.

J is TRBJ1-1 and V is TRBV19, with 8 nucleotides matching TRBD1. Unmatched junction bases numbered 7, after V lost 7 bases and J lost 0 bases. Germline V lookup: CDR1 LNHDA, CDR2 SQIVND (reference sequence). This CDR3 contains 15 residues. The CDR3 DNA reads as TGTGCCAGTACCCAAGGACAGGGACTGAACACTGAAGCTTTCTTT. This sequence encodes CASTQGQGLNTEAFF.

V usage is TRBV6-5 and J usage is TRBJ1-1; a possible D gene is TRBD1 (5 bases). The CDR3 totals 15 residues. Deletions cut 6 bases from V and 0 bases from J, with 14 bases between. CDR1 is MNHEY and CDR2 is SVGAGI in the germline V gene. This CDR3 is CASSKRGTMNTEAFF. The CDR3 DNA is TGTGCCAGCAGCAAAAGGGGTACTATGAACACTGAAGCTTTCTTT.

CDR3 residues: CASRERQGPYEQYF. The CDR3 coding sequence is TGTGCCAGCAGGGAAAGACAGGGGCCCTACGAGCAGTACTTC. The chain links TRBV6-6 to TRBJ2-7, with 8 bases aligning to TRBD1. The CDR3 has 14 amino acids. The V and J ends lost 6 bases and 2 bases, in that order; junction bases with no gene match: 6. Germline CDR1 is MNHNY and CDR2 is SVGAGI (reference sequence).

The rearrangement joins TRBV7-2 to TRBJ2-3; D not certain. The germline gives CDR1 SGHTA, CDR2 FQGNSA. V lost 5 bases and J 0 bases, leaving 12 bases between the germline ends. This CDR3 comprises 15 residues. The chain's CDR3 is CASSPGGPSTDTQYF. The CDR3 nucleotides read TGTGCCAGCAGCCCCGGCGGCCCTAGCACAGATACGCAGTATTTT.